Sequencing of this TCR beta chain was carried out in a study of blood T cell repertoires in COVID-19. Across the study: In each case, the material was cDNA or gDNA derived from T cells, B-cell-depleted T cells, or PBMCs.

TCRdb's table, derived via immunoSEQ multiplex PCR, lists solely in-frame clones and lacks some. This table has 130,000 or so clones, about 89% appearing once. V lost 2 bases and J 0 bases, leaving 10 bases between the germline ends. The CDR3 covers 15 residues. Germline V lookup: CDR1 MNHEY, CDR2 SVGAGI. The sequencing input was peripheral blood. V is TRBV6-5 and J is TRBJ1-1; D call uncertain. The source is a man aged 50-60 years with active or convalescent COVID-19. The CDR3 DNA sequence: TGTGCCAGCAGTTACCGCCGAGGCTTGAACACTGAAGCTTTCTTT. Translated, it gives CASSYRRGLNTEAFF.